These 26 T cell receptor beta chains originate from one sample sequenced in a study of blood T cell repertoires in COVID-19. Sequencing used immunoSEQ multiplex PCR; TCRdb keeps in-frame clones, though not all of them. The sample yields about 220,000 clones, 70% to 90% seen once. The sample consisted of PBMCs or T cells enriched from blood (not recorded which). The receptors originated from a woman aged 40-49 years with acute COVID-19.

V gene TRBV5-1 combines with J gene TRBJ2-3; weak D call: TRBD1 (6 bases). Trimming took off 2 bases at V and 6 bases at J, with 16 bases between the two ends. The CDR3 covers 15 residues. The germline CDR1 and CDR2 sequences are SGHRS and YFSETQ. The CDR3: CASSLTGKGVDTQYF. The CDR3 nucleotides are TGCGCCAGCAGCTTAACAGGGAAAGGGGTGGATACGCAGTATTTT.

The chain links TRBV27 to TRBJ1-4, with 10 positions matching TRBD1. Unmatched junction bases numbered 5, after V lost 3 bases and J lost 7 bases. Germline CDR1 reads MNHEY; CDR2 reads SMNVEV (reference sequence). The CDR3 length is 15 residues. CDR3 nucleotides: TGTGCCAGCAGTTTCGGGGACAGGGGTCGTGAAAAACTGTTTTTT. Translated, it gives CASSFGDRGREKLFF. The variable domain in full, completed from reference TRBV27 and TRBJ1-4, reads EAQVTQNPRYLITVTGKKLTVTCSQNMNHEYMSWYRQDPGLGLRQIYYSMNVEVTDKGDVPEGYKVSRKEKRNFPLILESPSPNQTSLYFCASSFGDRGREKLFFGSGTQLSVL.

This chain links TRBV2 with TRBJ1-2, with TRBD1 as a possible D gene (6 bases). The CDR3 is 14 residues long. Deletions cut 6 bases from V and 8 bases from J, with 19 bases between. The germline V gene encodes CDR1 SNHLY and CDR2 FYNNEI. The CDR3 region is CASRAAGGAWGYTF. The CDR3 coding sequence is TGTGCCAGCAGGGCGGCGGGGGGCGCCTGGGGCTACACCTTC.

The rearrangement joins TRBV15 to TRBJ1-6; possibly TRBD1 for D (6 bases). CDR3 length: 16 residues. Between the trimmed V and J ends, which lost 2 bases and 7 bases, there was a span of 15 bases. Germline V gene lookup returns CDR1 LNHNV and CDR2 YYDKDF (reference sequence). CDR3 region: CATSRQNYRVNSPLHF. CDR3 DNA sequence: TGTGCCACCAGCAGACAGAATTACAGGGTGAATTCACCCCTCCACTTT.

This clone appeared a single time. The chain has TRBV3-1 (or the pseudogene TRBV3-2) and TRBJ2-7; 10 bases are a match to TRBD1. Trimming at V came to 6 bases and at J to 7 bases, leaving 15 bases not matched to a gene. This CDR3 has 16 amino acids. Germline CDR1 and CDR2: LGHDT and YNNKEL (reference sequence). The DNA for the CDR3 is TGTGCCAGCAGTCAGTGTAGGACAGGGGGGCAATGGGAGCAGTACTTC. Translation gives CASSQCRTGGQWEQYF.

The chain is built from TRBV4-3 and TRBJ1-2, with 8 bases matching TRBD1. This CDR3 region has 16 residues. Trimming at V came to 0 bases and at J to 6 bases, leaving 9 bases not matched to a gene. Germline V gene data show CDR1 as LGHNA and CDR2 as YSLEER. CDR3 bases: TGCGCCAGCAGCCAAGATCTTTTTCAGGGGGCCAATGGCTACACCTTC. It yields the protein CASSQDLFQGANGYTF.

V and J are TRBV6-4 and TRBJ2-3; no clear D. Germline CDR1 MRHNA, CDR2 SNTAGT. V lost 0 bases to trimming and J lost 4 bases, with 8 bases between them. The length of the CDR3 is 14 residues. The CDR3 sequence is CASSDSSPADTQYF. The CDR3, as DNA: TGTGCCAGCAGTGACTCCTCTCCCGCAGATACGCAGTATTTT.

The V and J genes are TRBV5-4 and TRBJ1-6, with TRBD1 matching 8 bases. CDR1 SGHNT and CDR2 YYREEE come from the germline V gene (reference sequence). V trimming: 2 bases; J trimming: 4 bases; junction bases outside the gene matches: 17. The CDR3 is 20 residues long. DNA of the CDR3: TGTGCCAGCAGCTTTGCAAGACAGGGGTCGTCGTGGGAATATAATTCACCCCTCCACTTT. It encodes CASSFARQGSSWEYNSPLHF.

The chain recombines TRBV7-2 with TRBJ1-1, with a possible D match to TRBD1 (6 bases). CDR1 and CDR2 (germline): SGHTA, FQGNSA. The CDR3 length is 16 residues. The germline V and J ends were trimmed by 3 bases and 4 bases, with 18 bases remaining between them. CDR3 residues: CASSFAPRGEATEAFF. The CDR3 nucleotides read TGTGCCAGCAGCTTCGCCCCCAGGGGAGAGGCCACTGAAGCTTTCTTT.

The chain joins TRBV19 to TRBJ1-2; D is unclear. The germline gives CDR1 LNHDA, CDR2 SQIVND (reference sequence). The ends were cut back, 3 bases at V and 0 bases at J, with 11 bases in the middle. This CDR3 is 15 amino acids long. The CDR3 bases are TGTGCCAGTAGTATCGGGAACGGAGCTAACTATGGCTACACCTTC. As protein: CASSIGNGANYGYTF.

The chain has TRBV2 and TRBJ2-2, with D possibly TRBD1 on 5 matching bases. This CDR3 has 14 residues. Germline values: CDR1 SNHLY, CDR2 FYNNEI. V lost 6 bases to trimming and J lost 0 bases, with 8 bases between them. CDR3 region: CASRSGSNTGELFF. CDR3 in DNA: TGTGCCAGCAGGTCAGGGTCGAACACCGGGGAGCTGTTTTTT.

The chain links TRBV29-1 to TRBJ1-1; 9 positions agree with TRBD1. The CDR3 sequence is 14 residues long. The J segment lost 5 bases and the V segment lost 4 bases, leaving 8 bases of the junction unmatched. Germline assignment: CDR1 SQVTM and CDR2 ANQGSEA. CDR3 amino acids: CSVVRTGVGTEAFF. The CDR3 DNA follows: TGCAGCGTTGTTAGGACAGGGGTTGGGACTGAAGCTTTCTTT.

This chain links TRBV2 with TRBJ2-7, with TRBD2 matching 7 bases. The CDR3 spans 13 residues. V was clipped by 8 bases and J by 4 bases; unmatched bases: 8. The germline CDR1 and CDR2 sequences are SNHLY and FYNNEI. The CDR3 nucleotides are TGTGCCAGCTCGGGGGGAGAGGTTTACGAGCAGTACGTC. This codes for CASSGGEVYEQYV.

The count of this clone is one. The gene calls are TRBV21-1 and TRBJ2-7; whether TRBD1, the table's D call, matches the DNA was not checked. TRBV21-1 is reported as a pseudogene. The CDR3 runs to 14 residues. Here the CDR3 DNA reads TGTGCCAGCCGATCTCTCGGACAGACCTACGAGCAGTACTTC. As protein: CASRSLGQTYEQYF.

This chain links TRBV28 with TRBJ2-7, with 9 bases fitting TRBD1. J was trimmed by 4 bases and V by 6 bases; bases with no gene match: 10. The CDR3 runs 15 residues. CDR1 and CDR2 from the germline V gene are MDHEN and SYDVKM. Here the CDR3 DNA reads TGTGCCAGCAGCCTAACCGGGACAGGGCGTTACGAGCAGTACTTC. Its protein is CASSLTGTGRYEQYF.

The rearrangement joins TRBV5-1 to TRBJ1-2; TRBD1 might be the D (5 bases). Trimming pared 4 bases from V and 4 bases from J, leaving 8 bases between. Germline V gene sequence: CDR1 SGHRS, CDR2 YFSETQ. The CDR3 consists of 12 residues. The CDR3 spells CASSQGLYGYTF. The CDR3 DNA reads TGCGCCAGCAGCCAGGGTCTCTATGGCTACACCTTC. The full variable domain, in which reference TRBV5-1 and TRBJ1-2 provide the parts outside the CDR3, is KAGVTQTPRYLIKTRGQQVTLSCSPISGHRSVSWYQQTPGQGLQFLFEYFSETQRNKGNFPGRFSGRQFSNSRSEMNVSTLELGDSALYLCASSQGLYGYTFGSGTRLTVV.

The gene calls are TRBV7-9 and TRBJ2-5; D is unclear. The CDR3 covers 14 residues. The ends were cut back, 0 bases at V and 5 bases at J, with 10 bases in the middle. Germline V gives CDR1 SEHNR, CDR2 FQNEAQ (reference sequence). In DNA, the CDR3 is TGTGCCAGCAGCTTAGCTGTGAATCGGGAGACCCAGTACTTC. This encodes CASSLAVNRETQYF.

The genes are TRBV18 and TRBJ1-1, with D hard to call. CDR1 is KGHSH, CDR2 LQKENI, per germline. The length of the CDR3 is 15 residues. V lost 6 bases, J lost 1 base, and 15 bases lay in between. The DNA for the CDR3 is TGTGCCAGCTCCCCAAGCGGGGTTGAGAACACTGAAGCTTTCTTT. It specifies CASSPSGVENTEAFF.

The chain uses TRBV29-1 and TRBJ1-2; no clear D gene. The CDR3 runs 11 residues. Germline-derived CDR1 and CDR2 are SQVTM and ANQGSEA. V lost 5 bases, J lost 6 bases, and 10 bases lay in between. DNA of the CDR3: TGCAGCGTTCGGGAGGGTAATGGCTACACCTTC. Translating gives CSVREGNGYTF.

This clone was observed a few times. This sample also contains other DNA sequences that code for the same CDR3. The CDR3 loop is CASSLGTGGDGYTF. CDR3 DNA sequence: TGTGCCAGCAGCCTAGGGACAGGGGGCGATGGCTACACCTTC. The chain is built from TRBV7-9 and TRBJ1-2, with 12 nucleotides matching TRBD1. After removal of 5 bases from V and 6 bases from J, the junction contained 4 bases not matched to a gene. The germline gives CDR1 SEHNR, CDR2 FQNEAQ (reference sequence). The CDR3 covers 14 residues.

The CDR3 DNA reads TGTGCCAGCAGCACCCTTGACAGGGGGAGCTCACCCCTCCACTTT. Amino acids: CASSTLDRGSSPLHF. This chain uses TRBV6-5 with TRBJ1-6; 9 nucleotides align to TRBD1. This CDR3 region has 15 residues. Germline trimming cut 6 bases from V and 10 bases from J; bases unmatched to any gene: 10. Germline V lookup: CDR1 MNHEY, CDR2 SVGAGI.

The chain recombines TRBV4-3 with TRBJ1-3; D is perhaps TRBD1 (5 bases). CDR1 and CDR2 from the germline V gene are LGHNA and YSLEER. The CDR3 runs 15 residues. Trimming took off 0 bases at V and 4 bases at J, with 10 bases between the two ends. CDR3 region: CASSQDGAGGNTIYF. CDR3 bases: TGCGCCAGCAGCCAAGATGGGGCAGGCGGAAACACCATATATTTT.

This clone was picked up a small number of times. This chain joins TRBV12-5 and TRBJ1-1, with 9 nucleotides matching TRBD1. Per germline, CDR1 LGHNT and CDR2 FRNRAP. V lost 2 bases to trimming and J lost 8 bases; unmatched junction nucleotides: 18. This CDR3 has 18 residues. CDR3: CASGLSGLRGTGNMEAFF. As DNA, the CDR3 is TGTGCTAGTGGTTTGTCGGGTCTTAGAGGGACAGGGAATATGGAAGCTTTCTTT.

The gene calls are TRBV9 and TRBJ2-7; no definite D call. The V gene's germline CDR1 is SGDLS and CDR2 YYNGEE. Between the trimmed V and J ends, which lost 0 bases and 2 bases, there was a span of 9 bases. The CDR3 is 14 residues long. The CDR3 protein is CASSVAVGAYEQYF. The CDR3 DNA reads as TGTGCCAGCAGCGTAGCTGTCGGAGCCTACGAGCAGTACTTC.

The chain employs TRBV19 and TRBJ1-2; D unresolved. The ends were cut back, 6 bases at V and 7 bases at J, with 12 bases in the middle. The CDR3 totals 12 residues. Germline V gene sequence: CDR1 LNHDA, CDR2 SQIVND (reference sequence). The CDR3 is CASRPEGFGYTF. For the CDR3, the DNA is TGTGCCAGTAGACCCGAGGGCTTTGGCTACACCTTC. Full variable domain (rest looked up from reference TRBV19 and TRBJ1-2): DGGITQSPKYLFRKEGQNVTLSCEQNLNHDAMYWYRQDPGQGLRLIYYSQIVNDFQKGDIAEGYSVSREKKESFPLTVTSAQKNPTAFYLCASRPEGFGYTFGSGTRLTVV.

The CDR3 here is CASSVARGGSPLHF. The CDR3 nucleotides are TGTGCCAGCAGCGTAGCCAGGGGTGGGTCACCCCTCCACTTT. The chain joins TRBV9 to TRBJ1-6, with D maybe TRBD1 (6 bases). CDR3 size: 14 residues. Germline assignment: CDR1 SGDLS and CDR2 YYNGEE. Deletions cut 0 bases from V and 10 bases from J, with 11 bases between.